One and the same sample provided the 6 T cell receptor beta chains below, sequenced in a study of regulatory T cells in long-lasting Graves disease. The time point denotes: persistent/refractory GD, antithyroid drugs over 5 years with positive TRAb. The TCR library was prepared using RNA isolated from PBMCs. Arm-PCR of CDR3 regions and iRepertoire HTBI primers were the basis on which TCR beta libraries were built. TCRdb reprocessed the multiplex PCR reads with MiXCR, giving one entry per CDR3 protein. The table has 450,000 or so distinct CDR3 sequences, roughly 20% seen once. The specimen was peripheral blood mononuclear cells (PBMCs), collected when the disease was refractory, from a patient treated with antithyroid drugs. The receptors were gathered from a female donor with Graves disease.

This clonotype was seen many times. A read error may produce the germline difference seen at one junction end. CDR3 coding DNA: TGTGCCAGCAGTGCCCAACAACAAGGGACCCAGTACTTC. Encoded protein: CASSAQQQGTQYF. This chain connects TRBV2 to TRBJ2-5; D unresolved. CDR3 size: 13 residues. Germline CDR1 reads SNHLY; CDR2 reads FYNNEI. The full variable domain, its missing parts supplied by reference TRBV2 and TRBJ2-5, is EPEVTQTPSHQVTQMGQEVILRCVPISNHLYFYWYRQILGQKVEFLVSFYNNEISEKSEIFDDQFSVERPDGSNFTLKIRSTKLEDSAMYFCASSAQQQGTQYFGPGTRLLVL.

The V gene is TRBV12-3 or TRBV12-4, the J gene TRBJ2-1; weak D call: TRBD2 (7 bases). Trimming removed 9 bases from V and 6 bases from J, with 18 bases in between. This CDR3 is built from 14 residues. The CDR3 nucleotides are TGTGCCAGTTGGGGGGGCGGGAAGGTCAATGAGCAGTTCTTC. Translating gives CASWGGGKVNEQFF.

This clonotype has only a few counts. J is TRBJ2-7 and V is TRBV30, with TRBD2 matching over 8 bases. Germline V lookup: CDR1 GTSNPN, CDR2 SVGIG (reference sequence). This CDR3 has 16 amino acids. J lost 0 bases, V lost 5 bases, and 12 bases had no gene match. CDR3 loop: CAWGALAASSSYEQYF. Written as DNA, the CDR3 is TGTGCCTGGGGGGCACTAGCGGCCTCCAGCTCCTACGAGCAGTACTTC.

This chain connects TRBV19 to TRBJ2-2; D tentatively fits TRBD1 or TRBD2 (5 bases each). From germline, CDR1 is LNHDA and CDR2 SQIVND (reference sequence). The V and J ends lost 4 bases and 4 bases respectively, with 16 bases between them. The CDR3 totals 16 residues. CDR3 bases: TGTGCCAGTAGTAAGGGACGGTACCGGGGCACCGGGGAGCTGTTTTTT. This encodes CASSKGRYRGTGELFF.

Ten or more counts support this clonotype. The chain joins TRBV7-2 to TRBJ2-4, with no clear D. The CDR3 consists of 12 residues. Germline V gene sequence: CDR1 SGHTA, CDR2 FQGNSA. V lost 2 bases to trimming and J lost 15 bases, with 14 bases between them. The CDR3 spells CASSLPGLEWYF. DNA for the CDR3: TGTGCCAGCAGCTTACCGGGCCTAGAGTGGTACTTC.

This clonotype was seen ten or more times. This sequence joins TRBV28 and TRBJ1-5, with D possibly TRBD1 on 5 matching bases. The CDR3 is 15 residues long. CDR1 MDHEN and CDR2 SYDVKM come from the germline V gene. The germline V and J ends were trimmed by 1 base and 7 bases, with 14 bases remaining between them. The CDR3 nucleotides read TGTGCCAGCAGTTTATTGGGTGGCAGGGCGCAGCCCCAGCATTTT. As protein: CASSLLGGRAQPQHF.